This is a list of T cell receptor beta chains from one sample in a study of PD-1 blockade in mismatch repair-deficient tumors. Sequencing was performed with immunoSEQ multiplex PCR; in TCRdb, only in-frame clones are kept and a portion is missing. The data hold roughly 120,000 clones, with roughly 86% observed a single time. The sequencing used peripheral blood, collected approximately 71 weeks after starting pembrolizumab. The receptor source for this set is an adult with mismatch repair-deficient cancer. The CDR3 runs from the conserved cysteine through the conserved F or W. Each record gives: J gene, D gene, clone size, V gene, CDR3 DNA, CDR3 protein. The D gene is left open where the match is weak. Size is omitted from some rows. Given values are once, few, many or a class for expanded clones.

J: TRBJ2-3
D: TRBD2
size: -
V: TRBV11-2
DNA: TGTGCCAGCAGCTCGAAGGGACTAGCGGGAGCCTCAGATACGCAGTATTTT
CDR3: CASSSKGLAGASDTQYF

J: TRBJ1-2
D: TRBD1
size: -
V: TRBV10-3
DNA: TGTGCCACCCGGGACAGGGGGTCTGGCTACACCTTC
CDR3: CATRDRGSGYTF

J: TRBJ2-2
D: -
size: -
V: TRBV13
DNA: TGTGCCAGCAGCTTATCCGACCAAGAGACCGGGGAGCTGTTTTTT
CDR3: CASSLSDQETGELFF

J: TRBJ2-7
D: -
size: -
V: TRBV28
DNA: TGTGCCAGCAGTTCCCAACGAGAGCAGTACTTC
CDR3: CASSSQREQYF

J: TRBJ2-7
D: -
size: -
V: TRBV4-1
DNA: TGCGCCAGCAGCCACATAGCGGAGAGGGCCTACGAGCAGTACTTC
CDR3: CASSHIAERAYEQYF

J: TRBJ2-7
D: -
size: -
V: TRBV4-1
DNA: TGCGCCAGCAGCCAAGGACCAGGGGAAATCGGCTACGAGCAGTACTTC
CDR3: CASSQGPGEIGYEQYF

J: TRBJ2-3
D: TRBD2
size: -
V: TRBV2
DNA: TGTGCCAGCAATACCGGGACTAGCGGGATAAGAGATACGCAGTATTTT
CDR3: CASNTGTSGIRDTQYF

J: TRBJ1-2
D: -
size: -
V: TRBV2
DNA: TGTGCCAGCAGTGAGGCCCCGGGACCGAACTATGGCTACACCTTC
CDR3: CASSEAPGPNYGYTF

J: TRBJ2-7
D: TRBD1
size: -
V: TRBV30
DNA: TGTGCCTGGAAACGTGAGGGGAGGACAGGGGCCTACGAGCAGTACTTC
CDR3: CAWKREGRTGAYEQYF

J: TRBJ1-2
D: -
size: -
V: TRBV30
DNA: TGTGCCTCAGCCCCGACATACCTTGGCTACACCTTC
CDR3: CASAPTYLGYTF

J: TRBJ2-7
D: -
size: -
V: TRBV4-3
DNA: TGCGCCAGCAGCCAACGGACAGGGAGGGCCTACGAGCAGTACTTC
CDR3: CASSQRTGRAYEQYF

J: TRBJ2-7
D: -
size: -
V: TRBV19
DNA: TGTGCCAGTAGTATATCAGGGAACGAGCAGTACTTC
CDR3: CASSISGNEQYF

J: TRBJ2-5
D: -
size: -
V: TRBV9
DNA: TGTGCCAGCAGCTTGGGTGGAGGGGGGTACCAAGAGACCCAGTACTTC
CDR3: CASSLGGGGYQETQYF

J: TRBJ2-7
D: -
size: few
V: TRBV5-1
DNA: TGCGCCAGCAGCTTGGCAGGTAGTGGTCGGGAGCAGTACTTC
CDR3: CASSLAGSGREQYF

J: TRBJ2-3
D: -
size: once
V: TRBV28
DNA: TGTGCCAGCAGTTTTGCAGTCACAGATACGCAGTATTTT
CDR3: CASSFAVTDTQYF

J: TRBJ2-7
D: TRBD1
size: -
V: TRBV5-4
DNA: TGTGCCAGCAGCTTGGGGACAGGGGTCCACGAGCAGTACTTC
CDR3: CASSLGTGVHEQYF

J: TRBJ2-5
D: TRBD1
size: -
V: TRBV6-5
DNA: TGTGCCAGCAGTTACCTTGACAGGGGTAAAGAGACCCAGTACTTC
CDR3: CASSYLDRGKETQYF

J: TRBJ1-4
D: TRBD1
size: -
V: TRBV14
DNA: TGTGCCAGCAGCCAGTCGACAGGGTTGGGGCGGAATGAAAAACTGTTTTTT
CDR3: CASSQSTGLGRNEKLFF

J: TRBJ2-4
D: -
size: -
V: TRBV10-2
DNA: TGCGCCAGCAGTGAGTCGCAGGGCCCGGACTTTCAGTACTTC
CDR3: CASSESQGPDFQYF

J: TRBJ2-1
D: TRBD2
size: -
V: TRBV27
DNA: TGTGCCAGCAGCCAGGGGACTAGCGCTTACAATGAGCAGTTCTTC
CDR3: CASSQGTSAYNEQFF

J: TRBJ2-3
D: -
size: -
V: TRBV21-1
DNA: TGTGCCAGCACCATTCGACAGGTTGGAACAGATACGCAGTATTTT
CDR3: CASTIRQVGTDTQYF

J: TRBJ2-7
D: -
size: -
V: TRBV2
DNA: TGTGCCAGCAGTGAGTCCCGGTGGCACTCCTACGAGCAGTACTTC
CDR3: CASSESRWHSYEQYF

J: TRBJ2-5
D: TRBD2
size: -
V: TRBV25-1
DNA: TGTGCCAGCAGTGAAGGGGTGCGGACTAGTATGGGAGAGACCCAGTACTTC
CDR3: CASSEGVRTSMGETQYF

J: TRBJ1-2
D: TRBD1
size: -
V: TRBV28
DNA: TGTGCCAGCAGTCGCAGGGGGGCGAATGGCTACACCTTC
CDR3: CASSRRGANGYTF

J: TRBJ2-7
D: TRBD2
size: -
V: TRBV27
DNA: TGTGCCAGCAGTCAAGCGGGAGTGATCAACGAGCAGTACTTC
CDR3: CASSQAGVINEQYF

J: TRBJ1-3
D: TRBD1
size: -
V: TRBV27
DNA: TGTGCCAGCAGTCTAAGACAGGGCTTATCTGGAAACACCATATATTTT
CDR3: CASSLRQGLSGNTIYF

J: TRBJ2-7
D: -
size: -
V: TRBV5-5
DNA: TGTGCCAGCAGCTTGGGACGGCGTACCTACGAGCAGTACTTC
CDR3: CASSLGRRTYEQYF

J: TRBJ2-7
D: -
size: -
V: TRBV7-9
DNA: TGTGCCAGCAGTTCAAGTGGACGTGCTCGCTACGAGCAGTACTTC
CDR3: CASSSSGRARYEQYF

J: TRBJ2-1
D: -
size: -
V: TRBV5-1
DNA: TGCGCCAGCAGCTTGTCGTCGGCGGACTGGCAGGGTGAGCAGTTCTTC
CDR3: CASSLSSADWQGEQFF

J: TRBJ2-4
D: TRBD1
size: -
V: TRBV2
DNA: TGTGCCAGCAGTGAGCAGGGGGTCAAAAACATTCAGTACTTC
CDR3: CASSEQGVKNIQYF

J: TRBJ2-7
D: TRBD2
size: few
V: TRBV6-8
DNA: TGTGCCAGCACCCGATCCGGGACTAATTTGTTGGAGCAGTACTTC
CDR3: CASTRSGTNLLEQYF

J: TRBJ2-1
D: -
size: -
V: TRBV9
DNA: TGTGCCAGCAGCGTAGAGGCTGAGCAGTTCTTC
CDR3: CASSVEAEQFF

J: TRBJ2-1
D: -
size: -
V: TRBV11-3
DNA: TGTGCCAGCAGCCCCGGAGGGGGCTCCGCGTTCTTC
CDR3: CASSPGGGSAFF

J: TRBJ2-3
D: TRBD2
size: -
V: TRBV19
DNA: TGTGCCAGTAGCACTAGCGACCACACAGATACGCAGTATTTT
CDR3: CASSTSDHTDTQYF

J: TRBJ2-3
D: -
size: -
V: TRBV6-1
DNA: TGTGCCAGCAGTAGACGACAGGGAGGAACAGATACGCAGTATTTT
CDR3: CASSRRQGGTDTQYF

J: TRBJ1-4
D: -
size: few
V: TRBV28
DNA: TGTGCCAGCGGGTCAGAAGAAAAACTGTTTTTT
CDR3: CASGSEEKLFF

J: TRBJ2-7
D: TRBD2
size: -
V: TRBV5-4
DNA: TGTGCCAGCAGCTTGGGTCTAGCGGGGCTATACGAGCAGTACTTC
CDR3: CASSLGLAGLYEQYF

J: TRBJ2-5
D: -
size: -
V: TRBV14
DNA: TGTGCCAGCAGCCAAGTTGCAGGAGGGGAGACCCAGTACTTC
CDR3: CASSQVAGGETQYF

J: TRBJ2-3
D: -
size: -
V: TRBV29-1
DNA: TGCAGCGTTGAAGATCTCGGGCGACGCACAGATACGCAGTATTTT
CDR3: CSVEDLGRRTDTQYF

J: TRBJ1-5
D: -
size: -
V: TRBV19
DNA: TGTGCCAGTACCCAAGCAAGGGGGATTCATGAGCCCCAGCATTTT
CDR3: CASTQARGIHEPQHF

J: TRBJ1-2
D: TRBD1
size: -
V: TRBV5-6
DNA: TGTGCCAGCAGCCAGGGGACAGGCCGCGATGGCTACACCTTC
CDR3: CASSQGTGRDGYTF

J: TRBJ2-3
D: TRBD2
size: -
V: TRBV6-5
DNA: TGTGCCAGCGGACTAGGCACCCCCCTAGATACGCAGTATTTT
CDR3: CASGLGTPLDTQYF

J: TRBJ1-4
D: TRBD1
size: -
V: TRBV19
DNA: TGTGCCAGTATGGACAGGGGGCGAGCTAATGAAAAACTGTTTTTT
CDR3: CASMDRGRANEKLFF

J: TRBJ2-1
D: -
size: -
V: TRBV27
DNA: TGTGCCAGCAAAGAATCATCAGGGGTGTTCTACAATGAGCAGTTCTTC
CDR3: CASKESSGVFYNEQFF

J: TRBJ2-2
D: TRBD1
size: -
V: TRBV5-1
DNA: TGCGCCAGCAGCCGTACCGGGGACAGGGACACCGGGGAGCTGTTTTTT
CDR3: CASSRTGDRDTGELFF

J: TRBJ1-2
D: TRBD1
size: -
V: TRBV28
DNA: TGTGCCAGCAGTGACGGGACAGGGGGCAGCTATGGCTACACCTTC
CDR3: CASSDGTGGSYGYTF

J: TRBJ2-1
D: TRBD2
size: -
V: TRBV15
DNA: TGTGCCACCAGCAGAGTGTTAGCGGGAGTAATGAATGAGCAGTTCTTC
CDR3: CATSRVLAGVMNEQFF

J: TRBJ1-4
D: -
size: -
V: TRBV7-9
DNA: TGTGCCAGCAGCTTAGGTCCAGGGACGGTGTTTTTT
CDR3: CASSLGPGTVFF

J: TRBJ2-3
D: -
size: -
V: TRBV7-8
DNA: TGTGCCAGCAGCCCCCGGACTGGCACAGATACGCAGTATTTT
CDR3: CASSPRTGTDTQYF